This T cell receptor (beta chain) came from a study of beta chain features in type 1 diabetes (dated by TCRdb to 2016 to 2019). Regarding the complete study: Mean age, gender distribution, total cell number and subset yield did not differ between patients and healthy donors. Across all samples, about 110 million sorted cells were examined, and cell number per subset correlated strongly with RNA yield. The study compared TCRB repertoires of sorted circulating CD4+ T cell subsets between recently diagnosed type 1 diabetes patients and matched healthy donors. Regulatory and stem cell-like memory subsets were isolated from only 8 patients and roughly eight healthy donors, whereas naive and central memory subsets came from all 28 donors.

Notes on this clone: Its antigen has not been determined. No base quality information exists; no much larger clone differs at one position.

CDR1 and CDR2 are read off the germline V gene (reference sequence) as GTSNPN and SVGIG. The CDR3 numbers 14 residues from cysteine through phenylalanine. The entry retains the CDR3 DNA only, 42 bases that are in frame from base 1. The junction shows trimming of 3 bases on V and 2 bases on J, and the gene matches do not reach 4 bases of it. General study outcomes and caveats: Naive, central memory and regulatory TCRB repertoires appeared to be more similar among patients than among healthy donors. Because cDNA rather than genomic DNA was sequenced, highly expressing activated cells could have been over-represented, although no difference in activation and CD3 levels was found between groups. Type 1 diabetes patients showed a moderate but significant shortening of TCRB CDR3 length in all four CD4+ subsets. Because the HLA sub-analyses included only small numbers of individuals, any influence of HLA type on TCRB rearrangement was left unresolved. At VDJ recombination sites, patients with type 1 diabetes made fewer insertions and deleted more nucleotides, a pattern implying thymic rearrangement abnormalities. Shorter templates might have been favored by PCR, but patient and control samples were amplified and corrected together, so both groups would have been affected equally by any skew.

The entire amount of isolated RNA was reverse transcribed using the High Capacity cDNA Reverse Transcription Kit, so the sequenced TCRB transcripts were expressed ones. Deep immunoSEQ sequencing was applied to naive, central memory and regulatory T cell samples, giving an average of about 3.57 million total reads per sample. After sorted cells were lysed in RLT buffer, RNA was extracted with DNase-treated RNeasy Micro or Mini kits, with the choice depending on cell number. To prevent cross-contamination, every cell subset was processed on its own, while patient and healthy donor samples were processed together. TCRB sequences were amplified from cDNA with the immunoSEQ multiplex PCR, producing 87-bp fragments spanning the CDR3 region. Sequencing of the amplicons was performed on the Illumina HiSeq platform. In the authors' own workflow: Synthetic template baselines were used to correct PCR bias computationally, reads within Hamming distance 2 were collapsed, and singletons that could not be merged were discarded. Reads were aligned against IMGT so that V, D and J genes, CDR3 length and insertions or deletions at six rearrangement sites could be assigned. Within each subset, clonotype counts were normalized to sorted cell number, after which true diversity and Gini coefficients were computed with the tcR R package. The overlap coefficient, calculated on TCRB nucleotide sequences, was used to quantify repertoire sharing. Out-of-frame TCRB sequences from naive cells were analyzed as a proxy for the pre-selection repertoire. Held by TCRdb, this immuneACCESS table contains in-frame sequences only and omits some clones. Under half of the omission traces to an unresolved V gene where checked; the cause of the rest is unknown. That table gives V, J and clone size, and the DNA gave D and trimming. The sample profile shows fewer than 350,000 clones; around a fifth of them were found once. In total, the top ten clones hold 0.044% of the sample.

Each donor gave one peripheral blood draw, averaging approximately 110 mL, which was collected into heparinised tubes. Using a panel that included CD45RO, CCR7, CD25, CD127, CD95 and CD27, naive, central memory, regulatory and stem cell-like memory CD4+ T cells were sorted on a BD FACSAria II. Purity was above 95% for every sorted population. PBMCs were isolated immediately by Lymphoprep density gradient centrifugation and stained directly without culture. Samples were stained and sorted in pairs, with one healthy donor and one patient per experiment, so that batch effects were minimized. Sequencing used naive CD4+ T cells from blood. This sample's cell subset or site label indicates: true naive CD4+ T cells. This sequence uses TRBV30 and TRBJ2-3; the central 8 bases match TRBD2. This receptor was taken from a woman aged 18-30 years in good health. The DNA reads TGTGCCTGGAGGGGGACTAGTCTCACAGATACGCAGTATTTT. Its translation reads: CAWRGTSLTDTQYF.